The source of this T cell receptor (beta chain) is a study of T cell repertoires in cytomegalovirus infection. The CDR3 is 13 residues long. V lost 7 bases and J lost 4, with 13 bases in between. TCRdb reprocessed the reads via MiXCR and lists one record per CDR3 protein. Among fewer than 1,000,000 distinct CDR3 sequences listed, roughly 30% were seen once. In its sample, this clonotype was seen many times. The antigen remains unidentified. This sequence joins TRBV12-3 or TRBV12-4 and TRBJ1-2; D may be TRBD1 (5 bases). The sequencing used cultured CD8+ T cells from PBMCs, collected from culture after CMV antigen stimulation. The TCR sequence derives from a human donor in good health (CMV status not recorded). Some clones in this sample may be carry-over from other donors' samples. The CDR3 spells CASTLKGPYGYTF. CDR3 nucleotide sequence: TGTGCCAGCACTCTGAAGGGGCCCTATGGCTACACCTTC.